These T cell receptor beta chains were read from a single sample in a study of breast tumors, draining lymph nodes, adjacent tissues. TCRdb reprocessed the multiplex PCR reads with MiXCR, giving one entry per CDR3 protein. The sample has under 150,000 distinct CDR3 sequences; around 20% are singletons. The sequencing input was axillary lymph node tissue. The receptors derive from a female donor with breast cancer. Some clones in this sample may be carry-over from other donors' samples. CDR3s include the opening cysteine and the closing phenylalanine or tryptophan. Fields, in order: CDR3 DNA, CDR3 protein, J gene, D gene, V gene, CDR3 length, clone size. D genes are given only for firm matches. Rows may omit the clone size; those that give it use once, few, many or a size class.

TGTGCCAGCAGGCCTGATGGATCCTATGGCTACACCTTC | CASRPDGSYGYTF | TRBJ1-2 | - | TRBV28 | 13 | -
TGTGCCAGCTCACATACCGACAGGGACGGCTACACCTTC | CASSHTDRDGYTF | TRBJ1-2 | TRBD1 | TRBV18 | 13 | many
TGTGCCAGCAGTCCCACCGGGACGGTTCTCCACGAGCAGTACTTC | CASSPTGTVLHEQYF | TRBJ2-7 | - | TRBV27 | 15 | once
TGTGCCAGCAGCTTGGGCGGGACAGATTCTCTACCCCTCCACTTT | CASSLGGTDSLPLHF | TRBJ1-6 | TRBD1 | TRBV5-8 | 15 | many
TGTGCCAGCAGTGATCATGTGGACAGGCCCTACGAGCAGTACTTC | CASSDHVDRPYEQYF | TRBJ2-7 | TRBD1 | TRBV2 | 15 | many
TGTGCCAGCAGTGACTCCGGGACTAGCGGTAGCACAGATACGCAGTATTTT | CASSDSGTSGSTDTQYF | TRBJ2-3 | TRBD2 | TRBV6-4 | 17 | once
TGTGCCAGCAGCCTTACCACCACAGGGGGCTTCTCCTACGAGCAGTACTTC | CASSLTTTGGFSYEQYF | TRBJ2-7 | TRBD1 | TRBV7-2 | 17 | many
TGTGCCAGCAGCCCCCGGACTAGCGGGGAGACCGGGGAGCTGTTTTTT | CASSPRTSGETGELFF | TRBJ2-2 | TRBD2 | TRBV3-1 | 16 | many
TGTGCCAGCAGTGGGCCGGGACTAGCCTACAATGAGCAGTTCTTC | CASSGPGLAYNEQFF | TRBJ2-1 | TRBD2 | TRBV2 | 15 | many
TGTGCCAGCTCACCGAACCAAGGACAGGGAAACGAGCAGTACTTC | CASSPNQGQGNEQYF | TRBJ2-7 | TRBD1 | TRBV18 | 15 | many
TGCAGTGCTAGAGAAAGACTTCTAGCCAAAAACATTCAGTACTTC | CSARERLLAKNIQYF | TRBJ2-4 | - | TRBV20-1 | 15 | -
TGTGCCATCACGGAGCGGGAGGGATCCGGGGAGCTGTTTTTT | CAITEREGSGELFF | TRBJ2-2 | TRBD2 | TRBV10-3 | 14 | many
TGTGCCAGCAGTACAGGTGTCGGAACAGATACGCAGTATTTT | CASSTGVGTDTQYF | TRBJ2-3 | - | TRBV27 | 14 | few
TGTGCCAGCAGTGAAATGGAGGGTTTCCATGGCTACACCTTC | CASSEMEGFHGYTF | TRBJ1-2 | - | TRBV25-1 | 14 | few
TGTGCCAGCAGCGTAGTCGAACTAGCGGAGGTACACAATGAGCAGTTCTTC | CASSVVELAEVHNEQFF | TRBJ2-1 | TRBD2 | TRBV9 | 17 | many
TGTGCCACCAGTGATAATAGCGGGAGGGCCCCCCTCGATGAGCAGTTCTTC | CATSDNSGRAPLDEQFF | TRBJ2-1 | TRBD2 | TRBV24-1 | 17 | many
TGCAGCGTGACCCGGGACAGGGGGCCATACGAGCAGTACTTC | CSVTRDRGPYEQYF | TRBJ2-7 | TRBD1 | TRBV29-1 | 14 | many
TGCAGCGTGGGACAGGGCAACTATGGCTACACCTTC | CSVGQGNYGYTF | TRBJ1-2 | TRBD1 | TRBV29-1 | 12 | many
TGCGCCAGCAGCTTGTCAGGGGGACGCAATCAGCCCCAGCATTTT | CASSLSGGRNQPQHF | TRBJ1-5 | TRBD1 | TRBV5-1 | 15 | many
TGTGCCAGCAGTTTCGGGCTCGGACAGGCAATTTACACAGATACGCAGTATTTT | CASSFGLGQAIYTDTQYF | TRBJ2-3 | TRBD1 | TRBV6-1 | 18 | many
TGTGCCAGTAGTCCCGGGACAGGGGACTCTGGGGCCAACGTCCTGACTTTC | CASSPGTGDSGANVLTF | TRBJ2-6 | TRBD1 | TRBV19 | 17 | many
TGTGCCACCAGTGATTGGGGGTACGGTCAGCCCCAGCATTTT | CATSDWGYGQPQHF | TRBJ1-5 | - | TRBV24-1 | 14 | -
TGTGCCAGCAGCCCAGGTTTCCTCGAGCAGTACTTC | CASSPGFLEQYF | TRBJ2-7 | - | TRBV7-6 | 12 | many
TGTGCCAGCAGTTCCGACTCTGTTGGCAATCAGCCCCAGCATTTT | CASSSDSVGNQPQHF | TRBJ1-5 | - | TRBV6-6 | 15 | many
TGCAGTGCCAGAGGGACAGTTAACACCGGGGAGCTGTTTTTT | CSARGTVNTGELFF | TRBJ2-2 | TRBD1 | TRBV20-1 | 14 | many
TGTGCCAGCAGTTTATTGGGGCGGGGCTCCTACGAGCAGTACTTC | CASSLLGRGSYEQYF | TRBJ2-7 | - | TRBV28 | 15 | many
TGCGCCAGCAGTTCCCAGGGGGCCGGGGCCAACGTCCTGACTTTC | CASSSQGAGANVLTF | TRBJ2-6 | TRBD1 | TRBV10-1 | 15 | many
TGCGCCAGCAGCTTGGCTGGGTCAGGTTTTAGTTCACCCCTCCACTTT | CASSLAGSGFSSPLHF | TRBJ1-6 | - | TRBV5-1 | 16 | many
TGTGCCAGCAGTTCCGGGACTAGCGGGAGGGAGCAGTACTTC | CASSSGTSGREQYF | TRBJ2-7 | TRBD2 | TRBV6-5 | 14 | many
TGTGCCAGCAGCTTAATAGCGGGAGAATCCACAGATACGCAGTATTTT | CASSLIAGESTDTQYF | TRBJ2-3 | TRBD2 | TRBV7-3 | 16 | many
TGCAGGTCTTTGGCGCCCACAGATACGCAGTATTTT | CRSLAPTDTQYF | TRBJ2-3 | - | TRBV20-1 | 12 | many
TGTGCCAGCTCACAAACCGGGACTAGTGGCGAGCAGTACTTC | CASSQTGTSGEQYF | TRBJ2-7 | TRBD2 | TRBV18 | 14 | many
TGTGCCAGCAGTGATACAACAGGGGGCTGGGAGACCCAGTACTTC | CASSDTTGGWETQYF | TRBJ2-5 | TRBD1 | TRBV2 | 15 | many
TGTGCCAGCAGTGAAAGGGCTAGCGGGTTCCCTTACAATGAGCAGTTCTTC | CASSERASGFPYNEQFF | TRBJ2-1 | TRBD2 | TRBV6-1 | 17 | -
TGTGCCAGCAGGAGGACAGGGGGAACCACAGATACGCAGTATTTT | CASRRTGGTTDTQYF | TRBJ2-3 | TRBD1 | TRBV6-5 | 15 | many
TGTGCCAGCAGTTTGGGACAGCGGAACACTGAAGCTTTCTTT | CASSLGQRNTEAFF | TRBJ1-1 | TRBD1 | TRBV27 | 14 | -
TGCAGTGCTACCGGGACTAGCGGGAGGGCCTACGAGCAGTACTTC | CSATGTSGRAYEQYF | TRBJ2-7 | TRBD2 | TRBV20-1 | 15 | many
TGTGCCGGGGGGGTCTCACCTAACTATGGCTACACCTTC | CAGGVSPNYGYTF | TRBJ1-2 | - | TRBV12-3/TRBV12-4 | 13 | many
TGTGCCAGCAGCTTAAGACTAGCAGACAATGAGCAGTTCTTC | CASSLRLADNEQFF | TRBJ2-1 | TRBD2 | TRBV11-2 | 14 | many
TGTGCCAGCAGCGTGGGACCCACCTACCAAGAGACCCAGTACTTC | CASSVGPTYQETQYF | TRBJ2-5 | - | TRBV9 | 15 | many
TGTGCCAGTAGTACGCGATCCGGGACGAGGAACTATGGCTACACCTTC | CASSTRSGTRNYGYTF | TRBJ1-2 | - | TRBV19 | 16 | many
TGTGCCAGCAGGAAAGGGGGCCTCAACGAGCAGTACTTC | CASRKGGLNEQYF | TRBJ2-7 | TRBD1 | TRBV27 | 13 | many